Below are 19 T cell receptor beta chains sequenced from a single sample in a study of siplizumab effects on memory and regulatory T cells. Assay used: immunoSEQ multiplex PCR; TCRdb lists only in-frame clones, some missing. The sample lists around 97,000 clones, about 94% occurring once. The sequenced sample consisted of non-Treg CD4+ T cells sorted from blood. The origin of the receptors is a human donor in good health.

Only one count was recorded for this clone. V is TRBV19 and J is TRBJ1-4; no clear D. The CDR3 has 15 amino acids. V was clipped by 6 bases and J by 0 bases, with 11 bases between them. Germline-derived CDR1 and CDR2 are LNHDA and SQIVND (reference sequence). CDR3 protein: CASRVQSATNEKLFF. For the CDR3, the DNA is TGTGCCAGTAGAGTTCAAAGTGCAACTAATGAAAAACTGTTTTTT.

This clone was counted a single time. This chain connects TRBV6-1 to TRBJ1-5; D ambiguous. The germline CDR1 and CDR2 sequences are MNHNS and SASEGT. This CDR3 contains 13 residues. V was clipped by 2 bases and J by 7 bases, with 9 bases between them. The CDR3 region has the DNA TGTGCCAGCAGTGAACATAGGTTCCAGCCCCAGCATTTT. It specifies CASSEHRFQPQHF.

This clone showed up just a few times. This sequence joins TRBV6-4 and TRBJ2-2; 7 bases agree with TRBD2. The CDR3 has 14 amino acids. Per the germline V gene, CDR1 is MRHNA and CDR2 is SNTAGT. Trimming removed 7 bases from V and 1 base from J; junction bases left unmatched: 3. The CDR3 loop is CASTSGVNTGELFF. In DNA, the CDR3 is TGTGCCAGCACTAGCGGAGTGAACACCGGGGAGCTGTTTTTT.

This sequence joins TRBV10-2 and TRBJ1-1, with TRBD1 identical over 7 bases. This CDR3 spans 15 amino acids. Germline lookup yields CDR1 WSHSY and CDR2 SAAADI. The V segment lost 5 bases and the J segment 4 bases; nucleotides outside the gene matches: 10. CDR3 residues: CASSKYRGGSTEAFF. The CDR3, as DNA: TGCGCCAGCAGTAAATACAGGGGAGGAAGCACTGAAGCTTTCTTT.

The chain has TRBV28 and TRBJ2-7, with TRBD1 identical over 8 bases. Losses at the gene ends were 8 bases for V and 0 bases for J; bases not matched to a gene: 6. This CDR3 region has 14 residues. Germline-derived CDR1 and CDR2 are MDHEN and SYDVKM. CDR3 region: CASGDRSGSYEQYF. CDR3 nucleotides: TGTGCCAGCGGGGACAGGAGCGGCTCCTACGAGCAGTACTTC.

The chain combines TRBV5-1 with TRBJ1-1, with D unresolved. This CDR3 spans 14 amino acids. Germline CDR1 is SGHRS and CDR2 is YFSETQ. The V gene lost 3 bases and the J gene lost 5 bases, with 14 bases spanning the gap. CDR3 sequence (DNA): TGCGCCAGCAGCTCCGGACGCGGGGAGACTGAAGCTTTCTTT. It codes for CASSSGRGETEAFF.

The chain couples TRBV4-2 to TRBJ2-7; 9 nucleotides align to TRBD2. V lost 4 bases, J lost 9 bases, and 13 bases stayed unmatched. Germline CDR1 reads LGHNA; CDR2 reads YNFKEQ. The CDR3 totals 15 residues. The CDR3 region is CASSPSGLALLGQYF. The CDR3 region has the DNA TGTGCCAGCAGCCCCTCGGGACTAGCATTACTAGGGCAGTACTTC.

The chain carries TRBV30 and TRBJ1-1; D gene ambiguous. Trimming stripped 4 bases from V and 0 bases from J, with 9 bases between. CDR1 and CDR2 from the germline V gene are GTSNPN and SVGIG (reference sequence). The CDR3 sequence is 13 residues long. The CDR3 here is CAWNPDVNTEAFF. The CDR3 bases are TGTGCCTGGAACCCGGACGTGAACACTGAAGCTTTCTTT.

About this clone: Mismatch with germline at one junction end may stem from a read error. The V and J genes are TRBV7-2 and TRBJ2-1; TRBD2 aligns across 15 bases. The germline gives CDR1 SGHTA, CDR2 FQGNSA. This CDR3 spans 17 amino acids. Here the CDR3 DNA reads TGTGCCAGCAGCCCCCGATCCGGGACTAGCGGGAGGCCTGGGCTCATCTTC. This sequence encodes CASSPRSGTSGRPGLIF.

The chain couples TRBV5-1 to TRBJ2-2; 8 nucleotides agree with TRBD2. Germline assignment: CDR1 SGHRS and CDR2 YFSETQ. V trimming: 0 bases; J trimming: 2 bases; junction bases outside the gene matches: 3. The CDR3 extends over 16 amino acids. The CDR3 DNA sequence: TGCGCCAGCAGCTTGGTTAGCGGGGTAAACACCGGGGAGCTGTTTTTT. Residues: CASSLVSGVNTGELFF.

The rearrangement uses TRBV15 and TRBJ1-5, with unresolved D. The CDR3 loop spans 14 amino acids. Deletions cut 2 bases from V and 5 bases from J, with 10 bases between. CDR1 is LNHNV and CDR2 is YYDKDF in the germline V gene (reference sequence). For the CDR3, the DNA is TGTGCCACCAGCAGATCTCGGCCGCATCAGCCCCAGCATTTT. Translated: CATSRSRPHQPQHF.

The genes are TRBV28 and TRBJ2-1; 8 positions match TRBD2. The CDR3 has 15 residues. V lost 8 bases and J lost 4; bases outside the gene matches: 10. Germline CDR1 reads MDHEN; CDR2 reads SYDVKM. The CDR3 protein is CASQGSGGRYNEQFF. As DNA, the CDR3 is TGTGCCAGCCAGGGGTCGGGCGGGAGGTACAATGAGCAGTTCTTC.

The CDR3 sequence is CASSPGLSQDDTGELFF. CDR3 nucleotide sequence: TGTGCCAGCAGCCCCGGGCTGAGCCAAGACGACACCGGGGAGCTGTTTTTT. The chain is built from TRBV7-2 and TRBJ2-2; D unresolved. There are 17 residues in the CDR3. Trimming took 5 bases from V and 3 from J, leaving 19 bases between them. Germline lookup yields CDR1 SGHTA and CDR2 FQGNSA. The entire variable domain, with the rest obtained from reference TRBV7-2 and TRBJ2-2, is as follows: GAGVSQSPSNKVTEKGKDVELRCDPISGHTALYWYRQSLGQGLEFLIYFQGNSAPDKSGLPSDRFSAERTGGSVSTLTIQRTQQEDSAVYLCASSPGLSQDDTGELFFGEGSRLTVL.

This chain joins TRBV11-2 and TRBJ2-2; no clear D gene. The CDR3 runs to 13 residues. V gave up 0 bases and J gave up 7 bases, with 6 bases separating them. Germline V gene sequence: CDR1 SGHAT, CDR2 FQNNGV. The CDR3 loop is CASSLDLIGELFF. CDR3 nucleotides: TGTGCCAGCAGCTTAGACCTTATCGGGGAGCTGTTTTTT.

The chain joins TRBV7-3 to TRBJ2-2, with D unclear. Trimming took off 5 bases at V and 3 bases at J, with 7 bases between the two ends. The CDR3 is 13 residues long. Germline values: CDR1 SGHTA, CDR2 FQGTGA. The chain's CDR3 is CASSRIDTGELFF. The CDR3 DNA sequence: TGTGCCAGCAGCCGAATCGACACCGGGGAGCTGTTTTTT.

This chain connects TRBV28 to TRBJ2-7; 7 positions agree with TRBD1. The CDR3 runs to 15 residues. The V and J ends lost 5 bases and 5 bases, in that order; junction bases with no gene match: 12. Germline V gives CDR1 MDHEN, CDR2 SYDVKM. The CDR3 bases are TGTGCCAGCAGTCCCCACAGGGGCGGGCGCAACGAGCAGTACTTC. It encodes CASSPHRGGRNEQYF. Based on the CDR3 plus reference TRBV28 and TRBJ2-7, the full variable domain is DVKVTQSSRYLVKRTGEKVFLECVQDMDHENMFWYRQDPGLGLRLIYFSYDVKMKEKGDIPEGYSVSREKKERFSLILESASTNQTSMYLCASSPHRGGRNEQYFGPGTRLTVT.

The J gene is TRBJ2-1, the V gene TRBV9, with no clear D. The CDR3 is 15 amino acids. Trimming left V 3 bases short and J 2 bases short, with 12 bases between. From germline, CDR1 is SGDLS and CDR2 YYNGEE. The DNA of the CDR3 is TGTGCCAGCAGCGATGCCGGGTCCCCCTACAATGAGCAGTTCTTC. It translates to CASSDAGSPYNEQFF.

The chain is built from TRBV4-1 and TRBJ1-2, with D tentatively TRBD1 (5 bases). V lost 5 bases, J lost 0 bases, and 10 bases lay in between. This CDR3 region has 14 residues. CDR1 and CDR2 (germline): MGHRA, YSYEKL. The CDR3 DNA follows: TGCGCCAGCAGCGGCATAGGGGCTAACTATGGCTACACCTTC. It yields the protein CASSGIGANYGYTF.

On this clone itself: One end of the junction fails to match germline, which may point to a read error. V gene TRBV5-4 combines with J gene TRBJ2-6, with no clear D. Germline loops: CDR1 SGHNT, CDR2 YYREEE (reference sequence). This CDR3 has 13 residues. CDR3 sequence (DNA): TGTGCCAGCAACTTGCTGGGGGCCAACGTCCTGACTTTC. This encodes CASNLLGANVLTF.